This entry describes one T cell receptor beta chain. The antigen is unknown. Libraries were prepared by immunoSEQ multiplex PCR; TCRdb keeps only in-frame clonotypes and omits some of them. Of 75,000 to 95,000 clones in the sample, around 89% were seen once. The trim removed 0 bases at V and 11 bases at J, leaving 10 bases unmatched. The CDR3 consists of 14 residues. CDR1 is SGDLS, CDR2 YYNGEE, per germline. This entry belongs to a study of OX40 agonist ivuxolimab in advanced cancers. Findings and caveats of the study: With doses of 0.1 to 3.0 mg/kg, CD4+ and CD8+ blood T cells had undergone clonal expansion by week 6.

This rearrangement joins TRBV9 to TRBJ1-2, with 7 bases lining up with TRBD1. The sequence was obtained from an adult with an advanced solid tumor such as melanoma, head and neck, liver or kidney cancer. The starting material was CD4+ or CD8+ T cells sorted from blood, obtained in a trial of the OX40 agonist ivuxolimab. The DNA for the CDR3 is TGTGCCAGCAGCGTAGCCGGAGGGGGCATCGGGTACACCTTC. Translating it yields CASSVAGGGIGYTF. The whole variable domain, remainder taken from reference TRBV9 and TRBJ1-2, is DSGVTQTPKHLITATGQRVTLRCSPRSGDLSVYWYQQSLDQGLQFLIQYYNGEERAKGNILERFSAQQFPDLHSELNLSSLELGDSALYFCASSVAGGGIGYTFGSGTRLTVV.